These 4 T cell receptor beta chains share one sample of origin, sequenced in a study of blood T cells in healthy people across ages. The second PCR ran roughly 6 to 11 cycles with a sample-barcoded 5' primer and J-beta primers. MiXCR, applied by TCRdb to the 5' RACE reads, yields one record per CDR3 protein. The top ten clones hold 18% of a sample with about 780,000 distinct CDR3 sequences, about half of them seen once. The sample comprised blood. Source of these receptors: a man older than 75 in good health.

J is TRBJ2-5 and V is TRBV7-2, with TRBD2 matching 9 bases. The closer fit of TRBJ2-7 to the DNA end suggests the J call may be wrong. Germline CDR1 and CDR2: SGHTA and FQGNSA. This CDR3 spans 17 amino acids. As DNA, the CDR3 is TGTGCCAGCAGCTTATCGCCCATCAGGACTAGCGCCTACGAGCAGTACTTC. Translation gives CASSLSPIRTSAYEQYF.

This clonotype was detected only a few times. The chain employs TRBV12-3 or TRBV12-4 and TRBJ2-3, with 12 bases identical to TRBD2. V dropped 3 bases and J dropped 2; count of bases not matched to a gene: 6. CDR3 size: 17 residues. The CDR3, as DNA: TGTGCCAGCAGTTTTAGACTAGCGGGAGTTGACACAGATACGCAGTATTTT. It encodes CASSFRLAGVDTDTQYF.

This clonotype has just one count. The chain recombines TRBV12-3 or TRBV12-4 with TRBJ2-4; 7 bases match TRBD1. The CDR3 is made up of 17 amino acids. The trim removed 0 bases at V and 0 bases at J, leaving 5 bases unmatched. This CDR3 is CASSLATGSGAKNIQYF. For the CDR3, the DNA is TGTGCCAGCAGTTTAGCGACAGGGAGTGGAGCCAAAAACATTCAGTACTTC.

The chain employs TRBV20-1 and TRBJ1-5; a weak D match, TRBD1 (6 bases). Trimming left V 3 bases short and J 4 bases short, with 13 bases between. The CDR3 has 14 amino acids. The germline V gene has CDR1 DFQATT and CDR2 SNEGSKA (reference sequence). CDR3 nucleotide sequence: TGCAGTGCTAGCTCCGGGACACAGAATCAGCCCCAGCATTTT. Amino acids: CSASSGTQNQPQHF.